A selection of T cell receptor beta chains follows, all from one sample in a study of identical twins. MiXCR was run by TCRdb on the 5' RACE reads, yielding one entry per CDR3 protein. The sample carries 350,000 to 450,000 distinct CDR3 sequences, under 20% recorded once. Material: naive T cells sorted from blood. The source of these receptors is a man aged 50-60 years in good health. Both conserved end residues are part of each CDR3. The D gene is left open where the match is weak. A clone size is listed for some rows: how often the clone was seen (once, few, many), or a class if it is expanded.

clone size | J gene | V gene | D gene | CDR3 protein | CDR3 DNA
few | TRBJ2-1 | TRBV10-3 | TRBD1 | CAISRDREVANEQFF | TGTGCCATCAGCCGGGACAGGGAGGTCGCCAATGAGCAGTTCTTC
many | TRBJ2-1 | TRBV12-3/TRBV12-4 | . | CASWGERANEQFF | TGTGCCAGCTGGGGGGAAAGGGCGAATGAGCAGTTCTTC
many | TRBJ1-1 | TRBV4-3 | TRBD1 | CASSQGHTGVNTEAFF | TGCGCCAGCAGCCAAGGACACACAGGGGTGAACACTGAAGCTTTCTTT
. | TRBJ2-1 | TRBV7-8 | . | CASSSRTVTYNEQFF | TGTGCCAGCAGCTCCCGGACTGTAACCTACAATGAGCAGTTCTTC
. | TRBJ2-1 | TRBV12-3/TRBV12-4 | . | CATDIRGANEQFF | TGTGCCACAGATATTCGCGGGGCCAATGAGCAGTTCTTC
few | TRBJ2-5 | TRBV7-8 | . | CASSLTRVIRSQETQYF | TGTGCCAGCAGCTTAACCCGGGTGATCCGAAGTCAAGAGACCCAGTACTTC
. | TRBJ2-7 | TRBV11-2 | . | CASSLLQDEQYF | TGTGCCAGCAGCTTATTACAGGACGAGCAGTACTTC
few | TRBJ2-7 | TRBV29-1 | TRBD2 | CSARGGGLVEQYF | TGCAGCGCTCGCGGGGGGGGTCTCGTTGAGCAGTACTTC
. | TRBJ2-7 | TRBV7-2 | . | CASSSQRGYEQYF | TGTGCCAGCAGCTCCCAAAGGGGGTACGAGCAGTACTTC
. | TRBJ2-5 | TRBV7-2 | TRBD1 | CASSIQGTGAETQYF | TGTGCCAGCAGCATCCAGGGGACAGGAGCAGAGACCCAGTACTTC
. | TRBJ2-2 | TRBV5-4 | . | CASSFPGVRGSTGELFF | TGTGCCAGCAGCTTCCCGGGGGTGCGGGGTTCCACCGGGGAGCTGTTTTTT
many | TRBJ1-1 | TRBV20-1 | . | CSARVGANTEAFF | TGCAGTGCTAGAGTTGGGGCCAACACTGAAGCTTTCTTT
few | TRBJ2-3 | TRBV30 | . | CAWSGAADTQYF | TGTGCCTGGAGTGGGGCGGCGGATACGCAGTATTTT
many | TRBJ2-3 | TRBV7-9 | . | CASSSGQTQYF | TGTGCCAGCAGCTCAGGACAGACGCAGTATTTT
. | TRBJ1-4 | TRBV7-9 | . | CASSLIPENEKLFF | TGTGCCAGCAGCTTAATCCCAGAAAATGAAAAACTGTTTTTT
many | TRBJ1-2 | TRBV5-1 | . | CASSFYRTDNYGYTF | TGCGCCAGCAGCTTTTATCGGACAGATAACTATGGCTACACCTTC
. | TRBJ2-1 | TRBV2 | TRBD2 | CASRMTSGREYEQFF | TGTGCCAGCAGGATGACTAGCGGGAGAGAGTATGAGCAGTTCTTC
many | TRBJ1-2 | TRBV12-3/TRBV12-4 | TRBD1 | CASSQDRDYYGYTF | TGTGCCAGCAGTCAGGACAGGGACTACTATGGCTACACCTTC
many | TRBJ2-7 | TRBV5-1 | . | CASRETLSYEQYF | TGCGCCAGCAGGGAGACCCTCTCCTACGAGCAGTACTTC
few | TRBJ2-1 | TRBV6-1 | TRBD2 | CASRLTSGGRNEQFF | TGTGCCAGCAGGCTGACTAGCGGGGGACGAAATGAGCAGTTCTTC
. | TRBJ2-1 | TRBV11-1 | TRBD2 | CASSLELPLREGYNEQFF | TGTGCCAGCAGCTTAGAGTTGCCCCTACGGGAGGGTTACAATGAGCAGTTCTTC
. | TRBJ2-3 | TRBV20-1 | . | CSASVAEKLTDTQYF | TGCAGTGCTAGTGTCGCGGAAAAATTAACAGATACGCAGTATTTT
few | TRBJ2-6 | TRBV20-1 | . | CSAPPREGANVLTF | TGCAGTGCGCCACCCCGAGAAGGGGCCAACGTCCTGACTTTC
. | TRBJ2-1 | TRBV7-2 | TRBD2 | CASSSGLAGAGNEQFF | TGTGCCAGCAGCTCGGGACTAGCGGGGGCGGGTAATGAGCAGTTCTTC